The T cell receptor (beta chain) described here comes from a study of OX40 agonist ivuxolimab in advanced cancers. Produced via immunoSEQ multiplex PCR; TCRdb's table is partial and in-frame only. Of 40,000 to 45,000 clones in the sample, 80% were seen once. Broader study findings: Partly responding patients at 0.1-3.0 mg/kg showed some of the smallest clonal expansion.

With respect to this clone: Its antigen is not known.

V was cut by 3 bases and J by 7 bases, with 10 bases left in between. This CDR3 region has 13 residues. Per germline, CDR1 MNHEY and CDR2 SMNVEV (reference sequence). The sample was CD4+ or CD8+ T cells sorted from blood, taken in a trial of the OX40 agonist ivuxolimab. This chain joins TRBV27 and TRBJ2-1; D possibly matches TRBD1 or TRBD2 (5 bases each). This sequence was found in an adult with an advanced solid tumor such as melanoma, head and neck, liver or kidney cancer. CDR3 amino acids: CASSLGVDNEQFF. CDR3 nucleotides: TGTGCCAGCAGTTTGGGGGTGGATAATGAGCAGTTCTTC.